This T cell receptor beta chain originates from a study of Siglec-9 on CD8 T cells in melanoma. Findings and caveats of the study: In melanoma tumors, a Siglec-9-marked effector memory CD8+ subset reportedly appeared to accumulate.

As regards this clone: Its specificity is not known.

TCRdb's table, derived via immunoSEQ multiplex PCR, lists solely in-frame clones and lacks some. This table has around 39,000 clones, about four fifths appearing once. Per germline, CDR1 SGHDN and CDR2 FVKESK. Losses at the gene ends were 9 bases for V and 0 bases for J; bases not matched to a gene: 18. The CDR3 runs 20 residues. Sequences were obtained from Siglec-9- CD8+ T cells sorted from blood. This chain uses TRBV14 with TRBJ2-1; the match to TRBD2 covers 12 bases. This TCR came from a human donor in good health. The CDR3 sequence: CARRSISDWGLAGSYNEQFF. CDR3 in DNA: TGTGCCAGGAGATCAATTAGCGACTGGGGACTAGCGGGCTCCTACAATGAGCAGTTCTTC.